This T cell receptor beta chain originates from a study of CXCR3-negative and CXCR3-positive naive CD8 T cells. With respect to this clonotype: The antigen is undetermined.

CDR1 is SEHNR, CDR2 FQNEAQ, per germline (reference sequence). There are 15 residues in the CDR3. TRB cDNA was prepared as libraries by UMI-labeled 5' RACE. TCRdb derives one entry per CDR3 protein from the 5' RACE reads, leaving out DNA. The table for this sample gives over 100,000 distinct CDR3 sequences. Study observations and caveats: Similar TRBV-TRBJ usage characterized naive CXCR3-negative and CXCR3-positive cells; memory cells differed.

Every individual CD8+ T cell subset underwent sorting in triplicate at more than 250,000 cells apiece. Naive CD8+ T lymphocytes were specified as CD45RO-CCR7+CD27+CD95-. The sequence was collected from a human donor in good health. Some clones in this sample may be carry-over from other donors' samples. V usage is TRBV7-9 and J usage is TRBJ2-7; TCRdb reports TRBD1, a call that lacks DNA to check it against. The sequencing input was naive CXCR3- CD8+ T cells from blood. The sample's subset: CD45RO-CCR7+CD27+CD95- naive CD8+ T cells lacking CXCR3 (TNR3-). This chain's CDR3 is CASSLRGQPTYEQYF.